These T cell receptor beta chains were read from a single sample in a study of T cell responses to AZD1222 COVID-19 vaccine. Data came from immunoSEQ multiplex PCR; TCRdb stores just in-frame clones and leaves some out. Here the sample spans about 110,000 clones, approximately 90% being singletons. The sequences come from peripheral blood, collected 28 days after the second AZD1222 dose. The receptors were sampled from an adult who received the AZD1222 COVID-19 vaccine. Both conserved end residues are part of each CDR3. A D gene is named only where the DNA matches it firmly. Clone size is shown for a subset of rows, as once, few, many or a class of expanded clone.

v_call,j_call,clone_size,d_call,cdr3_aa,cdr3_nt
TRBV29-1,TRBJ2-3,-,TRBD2,CSSQRGGQIDTQYF,TGCAGCTCACAGCGGGGGGGCCAAATAGATACGCAGTATTTT
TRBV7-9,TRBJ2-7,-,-,CASSYGQRLEQYF,TGTGCCAGCAGCTACGGCCAGCGGCTCGAGCAGTACTTC
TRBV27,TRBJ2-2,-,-,CASSLFRSTGELFF,TGTGCCAGCAGTTTATTTCGGAGCACCGGGGAGCTGTTTTTT
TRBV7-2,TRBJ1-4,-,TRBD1,CASSLSTGQSEKLFF,TGTGCCAGCAGCTTATCGACAGGGCAATCGGAAAAACTGTTTTTT
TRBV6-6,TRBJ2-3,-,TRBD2,CASSREGVDTQYF,TGTGCCAGCAGTCGGGAGGGGGTTGATACGCAGTATTTT
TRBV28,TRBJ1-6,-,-,CASSTRGYNSPLHF,TGTGCCAGCAGTACGCGGGGGTATAATTCACCCCTCCACTTT
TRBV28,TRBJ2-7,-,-,CASSSQLAVLEAEQYF,TGTGCCAGCAGTTCCCAGCTCGCTGTGCTGGAGGCCGAGCAGTACTTC
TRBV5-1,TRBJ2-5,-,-,CASSLSGRETQYF,TGCGCCAGCAGCTTGAGCGGTAGGGAGACCCAGTACTTC
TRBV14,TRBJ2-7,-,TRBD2,CASSHREGYEQYF,TGTGCCAGCAGCCACAGGGAGGGGTACGAGCAGTACTTC
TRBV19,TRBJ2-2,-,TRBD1,CASRLQGANTGELFF,TGTGCCAGTAGACTACAGGGGGCGAACACCGGGGAGCTGTTTTTT
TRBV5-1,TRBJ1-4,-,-,CASSVSNEKLFF,TGCGCCAGCAGCGTGAGTAATGAAAAACTGTTTTTT
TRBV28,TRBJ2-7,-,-,CASSLSPRIYEQYF,TGTGCCAGCAGTTTGTCTCCCCGGATCTACGAGCAGTACTTC
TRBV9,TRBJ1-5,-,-,CASSVGIGNQPQHF,TGTGCCAGCAGCGTAGGCATCGGCAATCAGCCCCAGCATTTT
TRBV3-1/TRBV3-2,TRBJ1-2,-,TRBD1,CASSNYRGAGSRGYTF,TGTGCCAGCTCGAACTACAGGGGGGCAGGGTCACGCGGCTACACCTTC
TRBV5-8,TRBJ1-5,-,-,CASSLGQEGVGQPQHF,TGTGCCAGCAGCTTGGGTCAGGAAGGGGTCGGTCAGCCCCAGCATTTT
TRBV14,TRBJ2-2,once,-,CASSQGPLGPRNTGELFF,TGTGCCAGCAGCCAAGGGCCTCTAGGACCCAGGAACACCGGGGAGCTGTTTTTT
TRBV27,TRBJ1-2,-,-,CASSFQNYGYTF,TGTGCCAGCAGTTTTCAAAACTATGGCTACACCTTC
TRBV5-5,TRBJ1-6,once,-,CASSLGGTSYNSPLHF,TGTGCCAGCAGCTTGGGTGGGACATCCTATAATTCACCCCTCCACTTT
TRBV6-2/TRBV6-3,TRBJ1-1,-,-,CASSYAESTEAFF,TGTGCCAGCAGTTACGCTGAGAGCACTGAAGCTTTCTTT
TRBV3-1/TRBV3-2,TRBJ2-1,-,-,CASSQAGPSVNEQFF,TGTGCCAGCAGCCAAGCAGGTCCCTCGGTCAATGAGCAGTTCTTC
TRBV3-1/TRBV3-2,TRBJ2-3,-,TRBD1,CASRGTGVYTQYF,TGTGCCAGCAGGGGGACAGGGGTGTATACGCAGTATTTT
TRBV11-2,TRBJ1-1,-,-,CASSLLGIEAFF,TGTGCCAGCAGCTTATTAGGAATTGAAGCTTTCTTT
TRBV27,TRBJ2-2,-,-,CASTHGGIGTGELFF,TGTGCTAGTACCCACGGCGGGATTGGCACCGGGGAGCTGTTTTTT
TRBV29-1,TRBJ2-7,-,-,CSVYRIDPYEQYF,TGCAGCGTTTACAGGATCGATCCCTACGAGCAGTACTTC
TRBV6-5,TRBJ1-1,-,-,CASSYSVGQNTEAFF,TGTGCCAGCAGTTACTCCGTGGGACAGAACACTGAAGCTTTCTTT
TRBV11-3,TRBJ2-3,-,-,CASSLDGDTQYF,TGTGCCAGCAGCTTAGATGGGGATACGCAGTATTTT
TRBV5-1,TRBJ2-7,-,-,CASSPLDSRSSYEQYF,TGCGCCAGCAGTCCATTAGACAGTCGGAGTTCCTACGAGCAGTACTTC
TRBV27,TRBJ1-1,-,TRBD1,CASTSGGRGTEAFF,TGTGCCAGCACCTCAGGGGGAAGGGGCACTGAAGCTTTCTTT
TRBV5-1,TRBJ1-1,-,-,CASSLAISGLTNTEAFF,TGCGCCAGCAGCTTGGCTATTTCAGGGCTAACGAACACTGAAGCTTTCTTT
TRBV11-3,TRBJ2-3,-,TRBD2,CASSLGLAGDTDTQYF,TGTGCCAGCAGCTTAGGACTAGCGGGAGACACAGATACGCAGTATTTT
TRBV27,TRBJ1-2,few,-,CASSLYGGAYGYTF,TGTGCCAGCAGTTTATACGGGGGCGCGTATGGCTACACCTTC
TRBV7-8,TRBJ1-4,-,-,CASSSRTATNEKLFF,TGTGCCAGCAGCAGCCGGACTGCAACTAATGAAAAACTGTTTTTT
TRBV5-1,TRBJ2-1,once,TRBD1,CASSLPGTGGRLGYNEQFF,TGCGCCAGCAGCTTGCCCGGGACAGGGGGCCGGTTAGGATACAATGAGCAGTTCTTC
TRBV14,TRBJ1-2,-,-,CASSQEGDYTF,TGTGCCAGCAGCCAAGAAGGTGACTACACCTTC
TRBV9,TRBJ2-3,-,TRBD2,CASSLWGLAGGKDTQYF,TGTGCCAGCAGCCTCTGGGGACTAGCGGGAGGAAAAGATACGCAGTATTTT
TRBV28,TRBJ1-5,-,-,CASRGGNQPQHF,TGTGCCTCGCGCGGGGGCAATCAGCCCCAGCATTTT